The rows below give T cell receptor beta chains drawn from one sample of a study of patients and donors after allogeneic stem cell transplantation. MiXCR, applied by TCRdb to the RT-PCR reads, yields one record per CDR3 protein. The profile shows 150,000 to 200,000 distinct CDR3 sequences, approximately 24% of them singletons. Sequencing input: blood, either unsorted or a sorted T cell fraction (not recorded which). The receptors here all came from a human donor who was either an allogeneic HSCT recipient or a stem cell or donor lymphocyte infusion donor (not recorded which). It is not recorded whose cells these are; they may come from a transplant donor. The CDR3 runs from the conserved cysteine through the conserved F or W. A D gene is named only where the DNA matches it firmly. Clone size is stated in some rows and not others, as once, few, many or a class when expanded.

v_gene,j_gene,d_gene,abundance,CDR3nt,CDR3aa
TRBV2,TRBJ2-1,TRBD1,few,TGTGCCAGCTACCGGGACAGGTTATACAATGAGCAGTTCTTC,CASYRDRLYNEQFF
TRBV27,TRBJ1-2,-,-,TGTGCCAGCAGTTTAATCTCGCCACGCTATGGCTACACCTTC,CASSLISPRYGYTF
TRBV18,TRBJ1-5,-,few,TGTGCCAGCTCACGAGGTGGGGCAGTCTCAGACCTCAATCAGCCCCAGCATTTT,CASSRGGAVSDLNQPQHF
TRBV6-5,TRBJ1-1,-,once,TGTGCCAGCAGTTACACGGCAGGGCGGGCTGAAGCTTTCTTT,CASSYTAGRAEAFF
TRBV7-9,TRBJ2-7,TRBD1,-,TGTGCCAGCAGTACTGGACAGGAAGCCTACGAGCAGTACTTC,CASSTGQEAYEQYF
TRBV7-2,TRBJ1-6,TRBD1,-,TGTGCCAGCAGCTGGGGGGGACAGAAAACCAATTCACCCCTCCACTTT,CASSWGGQKTNSPLHF
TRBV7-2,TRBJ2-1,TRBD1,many,TGTGCCAGCAGATTAAGCAGGGGGTACGATGAGCAGTTCTTC,CASRLSRGYDEQFF
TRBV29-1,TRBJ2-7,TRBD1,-,TGCAGCGTTGAAGATAGGGGACAGGGCTCCTACGAGCAGTACTTC,CSVEDRGQGSYEQYF
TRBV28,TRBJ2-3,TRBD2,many,TGTGCCAGCAGTTTAGCGGGGGGGGCCACAGATACGCAGTATTTT,CASSLAGGATDTQYF
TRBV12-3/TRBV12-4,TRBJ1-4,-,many,TGTGCCAGCAGCTTCCCCCAGGCAGATTCTAATGAAAAACTGTTTTTT,CASSFPQADSNEKLFF
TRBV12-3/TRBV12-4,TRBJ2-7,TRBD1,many,TGTGCCAGCACCACTGCGACAGGGGGGCGAGAGCAGTACTTC,CASTTATGGREQYF
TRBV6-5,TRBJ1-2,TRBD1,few,TGTGCCAGCAGTTCGGCCCGGAAACAGGGGAGAGGCTACACCTTC,CASSSARKQGRGYTF
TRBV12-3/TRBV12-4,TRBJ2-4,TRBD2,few,TGTGCCAGCAGTTTAGGACTAGCGGGTGACATTCAGTACTTC,CASSLGLAGDIQYF
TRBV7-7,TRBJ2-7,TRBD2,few,TGTGCTAGCAGCTTAGCTAGCGGGGGAGCCTACGAGCAGTACTTC,CASSLASGGAYEQYF
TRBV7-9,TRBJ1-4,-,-,TGTGCCAGCACCCAGAGTTTGGGTAATGAAAAACTGTTTTTT,CASTQSLGNEKLFF